Described below is a single T cell receptor beta chain sequence and its context. The antigen is not known. This entry belongs to a study of CD8 T cells in ankylosing spondylitis. General study points: Ankylosing spondylitis blood appeared to be characterized by a TCR beta motif of under 10 highly homologous variants. Disease-linked clones reportedly concentrated significantly in matched ankylosing spondylitis synovial fluid. With a CD8+ phenotype, disease-linked clones were relatively rare in peripheral blood.

This CDR3 is 14 amino acids long. From germline, CDR1 is SQVTM and CDR2 ANQGSEA. Trimming left V 0 bases short and J 9 bases short, with 18 bases between. Quantitative 5'-RACE with molecular barcodes generated TCR beta libraries. TCRdb itself ran the 5' RACE reads through MiXCR, one entry per CDR3 protein. The sample records around 28,000 distinct CDR3 sequences, less than 40% being singletons. The sequenced sample consisted of synovial fluid, either unsorted or a sorted T cell fraction (not recorded which). The chain is built from TRBV29-1 and TRBJ2-7; D assignment may be TRBD1 or TRBD2 (5 bases each). The origin of this receptor is a male donor with ankylosing spondylitis. The CDR3 spells CSVEDPGRYGGQYF. The CDR3 bases are TGCAGCGTTGAAGATCCGGGACGGTACGGCGGGCAGTACTTC.